Below, 10 T cell receptor beta chains from the same sample are listed, as sequenced in a study of CD8+ T cells in alopecia areata. As for treatment: oral pan-JAK inhibitor, 5-10 mg twice daily. After isolation, RNA underwent reverse transcription to generate cDNA as the sequencing template. Produced via immunoSEQ multiplex PCR; TCRdb's table is partial and in-frame only. The top ten clones hold 5.7% of a sample with approximately 120,000 clones, approximately 57% of them seen once. Sample: CD4+ T cells sorted from blood, taken at week 4, from a patient treated with tofacitinib. Source of these receptors: a human donor with alopecia areata.

This clone has more than one count but fewer than ten. The rearrangement uses TRBV9 and TRBJ2-1; weak D call: TRBD1 (5 bases). Per germline, CDR1 SGDLS and CDR2 YYNGEE. The V end was cut by 4 bases, the J end by 8 bases, with 16 bases between. The CDR3 has 14 residues. The DNA for the CDR3 is TGTGCCAGCAGCAACGGACAAGGTGGATATGAGCAGTTCTTC. Translating it yields CASSNGQGGYEQFF.

The J gene is TRBJ2-4, the V gene TRBV14; D perhaps matches TRBD1 (5 bases). The germline V gene encodes CDR1 SGHDN and CDR2 FVKESK. The CDR3 has 13 amino acids. Trimming pared 2 bases from V and 8 bases from J, leaving 10 bases between. CDR3 DNA sequence: TGTGCCAGCAGCCAACAGGGTGTGTACATTCAGTACTTC. This gives the protein CASSQQGVYIQYF.

This clone was observed a handful of times. The chain recombines TRBV11-2 with TRBJ2-4; D uncertain. CDR3 length: 13 residues. The V gene lost 2 bases and the J gene lost 9 bases, with 11 bases spanning the gap. From germline, CDR1 is SGHAT and CDR2 FQNNGV. CDR3 region: CASSLQNGRIQYF. Written as DNA, the CDR3 is TGTGCCAGCAGCTTACAGAATGGGCGCATTCAGTACTTC.

The rearrangement joins TRBV30 to TRBJ2-1, with 7 bases aligning to TRBD2. The V segment lost 0 bases and the J segment 0 bases; nucleotides outside the gene matches: 2. The CDR3 loop spans 15 amino acids. Looked up from germline, CDR1 is GTSNPN and CDR2 is SVGIG (reference sequence). CDR3 sequence (DNA): TGTGCCTGGAGTGTAGGCGGGGGCTCCTACAATGAGCAGTTCTTC. Protein sequence: CAWSVGGGSYNEQFF.

This clone was seen a handful of times. The CDR3: CASTGEGYGTVGYGYTF. CDR3 coding DNA: TGTGCCAGCACCGGTGAGGGTTATGGGACAGTGGGATATGGCTACACCTTC. The rearrangement joins TRBV5-6 to TRBJ1-2; 7 positions match TRBD1. This CDR3 has 17 amino acids. J gave up 5 bases and V 6 bases, and 19 bases lay outside the gene matches. Germline values: CDR1 SGHDT, CDR2 YYEEEE.

The chain combines TRBV30 with TRBJ1-1; D unresolved. Germline lookup yields CDR1 GTSNPN and CDR2 SVGIG (reference sequence). This CDR3 comprises 11 residues. Trimming took off 3 bases at V and 4 bases at J, with 6 bases between the two ends. CDR3 sequence reads: CAWRAGTEAFF. The CDR3 nucleotides read TGTGCCTGGAGGGCGGGCACTGAAGCTTTCTTT.

In this sample, this clone turned up a few times. This sequence joins TRBV5-6 and TRBJ2-2; D is uncertain. The CDR3 length is 14 residues. The germline V and J ends were trimmed by 1 base and 4 bases, with 8 bases remaining between them. Germline V gene lookup returns CDR1 SGHDT and CDR2 YYEEEE. The CDR3 sequence: CASSLFRATGELFF. CDR3 in DNA: TGTGCCAGCAGCTTGTTCCGGGCCACCGGGGAGCTGTTTTTT.

The rearrangement uses TRBV29-1 and TRBJ2-3; 9 nucleotides match TRBD2. V lost 6 bases and J lost 2; bases outside the gene matches: 9. In germline, CDR1 is SQVTM, CDR2 ANQGSEA. The CDR3 is made up of 15 amino acids. This CDR3 is CSVENSGGTTDTQYF. The CDR3 DNA reads TGCAGCGTCGAAAACAGCGGGGGGACCACAGATACGCAGTATTTT.

Comment on this clone: The same CDR3 arises from other DNA sequences in this sample as well. V is TRBV30 and J is TRBJ1-2, with TRBD1 as a possible D gene (5 bases). The CDR3 totals 13 residues. Germline-derived CDR1 and CDR2 are GTSNPN and SVGIG (reference sequence). V lost 0 bases and J lost 3, with 8 bases in between. Written as DNA, the CDR3 is TGTGCCTGGAGTGTACGGGGGGACTATGGCTACACCTTC. Amino acids: CAWSVRGDYGYTF.

The CDR3 nucleotides are TGTGCCTGGACAGGTTCTGGGGCCAACGTCCTGACTTTC. Translation: CAWTGSGANVLTF. The genes are TRBV30 and TRBJ2-6; D gene uncertain. The CDR3 sequence is 13 residues long. V was trimmed by 4 bases and J by 1 base, leaving 5 bases between them. Germline V lookup: CDR1 GTSNPN, CDR2 SVGIG (reference sequence). The full variable domain, its missing parts supplied by reference TRBV30 and TRBJ2-6, is SQTIHQWPATLVQPVGSPLSLECTVEGTSNPNLYWYRQAAGRGLQLLFYSVGIGQISSEVPQNLSASRPQDRQFILSSKKLLLSDSGFYLCAWTGSGANVLTFGAGSRLTVL.